This T cell receptor beta chain is from a study of T-cell reconstitution after alpha-beta-depleted transplantation in children. Overall study results and limits: Approximately two months post-transplant, alpha-beta T cells reportedly originated from several hundred expanded graft clones.

This CDR3 spans 20 amino acids. The V and J ends lost 7 bases and 1 base, in that order; junction bases with no gene match: 13. Researchers prepared the TCRbeta library using unique molecular identifiers, the study reports. MiXCR was run by TCRdb on the PCR reads, yielding one entry per CDR3 protein. The top ten hold 2% of the sample, which has approximately 500,000 distinct CDR3 sequences, about 10% seen once. This clonotype was seen a few times. What it binds is unknown. This clonotype was obtained from a child younger than 10 with inherited bone marrow failure, due to receive a stem cell transplant. The chain has TRBV12-3 or TRBV12-4 and TRBJ2-2; 15 bases are a match to TRBD2. The sample was PBMCs, taken before TCRalphabeta/CD19-depleted stem cell transplant. The CDR3 sequence is CASTPGLAGGRGRNTGELFF. DNA of the CDR3: TGTGCCAGCACCCCGGGACTAGCGGGAGGAAGGGGTAGGAACACCGGGGAGCTGTTTTTT.